The TCR beta chain under discussion was sequenced for a study of shared clonotypes between healthy human individuals. From germline, CDR1 is SNHLY and CDR2 FYNNEI. Trimming shortened V by 5 bases and J by 11 bases, and 14 bases separated the two germline ends. CDR3 length: 12 amino acids. Produced via immunoSEQ multiplex PCR; TCRdb's table is partial and in-frame only. The table records about 730,000 clones, around 70% of them present only once. This TCR was recovered from a woman under 40 in good health. Sequenced: memory CD4+ T cells sorted from blood. Documented subset: CD45RA-negative fraction. The chain carries TRBV2 and TRBJ2-3, with a tentative D call TRBD1 (5 bases). This CDR3 is CASSPQGMKQYF. The CDR3 DNA reads TGTGCCAGCAGTCCCCAGGGAATGAAGCAGTATTTT.